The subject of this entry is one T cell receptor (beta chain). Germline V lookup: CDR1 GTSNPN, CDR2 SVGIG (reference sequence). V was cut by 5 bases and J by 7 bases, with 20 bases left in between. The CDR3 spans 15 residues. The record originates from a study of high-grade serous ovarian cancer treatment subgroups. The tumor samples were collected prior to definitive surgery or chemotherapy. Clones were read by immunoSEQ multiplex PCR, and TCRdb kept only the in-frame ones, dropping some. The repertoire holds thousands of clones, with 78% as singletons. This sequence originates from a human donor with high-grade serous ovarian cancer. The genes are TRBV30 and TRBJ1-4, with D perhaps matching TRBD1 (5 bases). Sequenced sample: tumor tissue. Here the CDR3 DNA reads TGTGCCTGGGGGACTTCCTACGGGCGCGTTGAAAAACTGTTTTTT. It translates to CAWGTSYGRVEKLFF.